This TCR beta chain was recovered during a study of shared clonotypes between healthy human individuals. In the case of this clone: Its antigen is not identified. Within the sample, other DNA sequences also encode this same CDR3.

The study, taken as a whole, reports: Memory subsets had estimated richness that was generally smaller than that of naive subsets. With a handful of donors compared, 4% to 5.5% of naive CD4 clonotypes were shared. Compared with clonotypes that all four donors shared, non-shared clonotypes had lower generation probabilities.

Trimming removed 1 base from V and 4 bases from J, with 1 base in between. Germline CDR1 is KGHSH and CDR2 is LQKENI. The CDR3 is 11 residues long. Each subset's genomic DNA was shared equally among a number of immunoSEQ plates. TCRdb's table, derived via immunoSEQ multiplex PCR, lists solely in-frame clones and lacks some. The profile covers fewer than 400,000 clones, with about 74% appearing a single time and 10% taken by the ten largest. Sequenced: memory CD4+ T cells sorted from blood. Described subset: CD45RA-negative fraction. The chain carries TRBV18 and TRBJ2-5; D gene uncertain. This receptor was identified in a man aged 30-40 years in good health. The CDR3 DNA is TGTGCCAGCTCACCACGAGAGACCCAGTACTTC. It yields the protein CASSPRETQYF.